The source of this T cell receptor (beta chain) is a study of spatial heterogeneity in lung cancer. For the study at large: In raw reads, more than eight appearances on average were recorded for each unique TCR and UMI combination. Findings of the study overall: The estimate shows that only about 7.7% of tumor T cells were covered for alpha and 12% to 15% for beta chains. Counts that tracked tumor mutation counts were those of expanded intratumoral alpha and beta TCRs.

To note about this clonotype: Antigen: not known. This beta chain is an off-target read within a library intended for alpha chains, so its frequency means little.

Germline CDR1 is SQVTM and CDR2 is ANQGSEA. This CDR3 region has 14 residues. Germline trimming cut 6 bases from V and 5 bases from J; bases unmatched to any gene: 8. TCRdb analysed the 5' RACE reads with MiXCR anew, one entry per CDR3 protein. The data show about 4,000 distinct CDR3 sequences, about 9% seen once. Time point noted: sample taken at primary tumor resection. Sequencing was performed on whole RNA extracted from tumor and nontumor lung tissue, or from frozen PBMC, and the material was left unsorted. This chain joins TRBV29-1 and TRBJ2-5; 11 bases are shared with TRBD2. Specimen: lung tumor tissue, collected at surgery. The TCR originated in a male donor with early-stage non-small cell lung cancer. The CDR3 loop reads CSVERLAGRETQYF. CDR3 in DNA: TGCAGCGTAGAACGACTAGCGGGAAGGGAGACCCAGTACTTC.